This T cell receptor (beta chain) was identified in a study of T cell repertoires in cytomegalovirus infection. J was trimmed by 6 bases and V by 10 bases; bases with no gene match: 10. The CDR3 loop spans 14 amino acids. In its sample, this clonotype was seen a few times. Its antigen is not known. MiXCR was run by TCRdb on the reads, yielding one entry per CDR3 protein. The table shows 450,000 to 650,000 distinct CDR3 sequences, with 40% occurring only once. The sequenced sample was cultured PBMCs, obtained from culture after CMV antigen stimulation. The chain has TRBV12-3 or TRBV12-4 and TRBJ2-1; TRBD1 matches 9 bases. This TCR was sampled from a human donor in good health (CMV status not recorded). Some clones in this sample may be carry-over from other donors' samples. CDR3 nucleotide sequence: TGTGCCACCGAAGGACAGGGGCCCTTCAATGAGCAGTTCTTC. This sequence encodes CATEGQGPFNEQFF.